Listed below are T cell receptor beta chains from one sample, sequenced in a study of cytomegalovirus exposure and HLA in healthy donors. Method: immunoSEQ multiplex PCR; TCRdb's copy keeps in-frame clones and lacks some. The sample has tens of thousands of clones, around 61% seen once. Specimen: PBMCs. Receptor source: a woman between 50 and 59 years old in good health and CMV-seronegative. Each CDR3 is given with its conserved first and last residue. A D gene is named only where the DNA matches it firmly. Clone size appears in some rows only: once, few, many, or a class for an expanded clone.

>TRBJ2-7|TRBV5-1|once|NA
CASSFSGREQYF
TGCGCCAGCAGCTTTTCAGGGAGGGAGCAGTACTTC
>TRBJ2-5|TRBV7-3|NA|TRBD1
CASSYRGNQETQYF
TGTGCCAGCAGCTACAGGGGGAACCAAGAGACCCAGTACTTC
>TRBJ2-5|TRBV2|few|TRBD1
CASRTGTGTGTTQYF
TGTGCCAGCAGAACCGGGACAGGGACCGGTACGACCCAGTACTTC
>TRBJ2-3|TRBV9|NA|TRBD2
CASSGPPGLATDTQYF
TGTGCCAGCAGCGGACCCCCGGGACTAGCGACAGATACGCAGTATTTT
>TRBJ2-7|TRBV5-1|NA|NA
CASSARGANLPEYF
TGCGCCAGCAGCGCCAGGGGGGCCAACTTGCCTGAGTACTTC
>TRBJ1-3|TRBV2|NA|TRBD1
CASSDRGANTIYF
TGTGCCAGCAGTGACAGGGGGGCAAACACCATATATTTT
>TRBJ2-1|TRBV30|few|TRBD2
CAWSLGTTTEQFF
TGTGCCTGGAGCCTTGGGACTACCACAGAGCAGTTCTTC
>TRBJ2-5|TRBV7-2|few|TRBD2
CASSALLAGGETQYF
TGTGCCAGCAGCGCGCTACTAGCGGGAGGGGAGACCCAGTACTTC
>TRBJ2-7|TRBV14|NA|NA
CASSQQQPGEQYF
TGTGCCAGCAGCCAACAACAGCCCGGCGAGCAGTACTTC
>TRBJ1-5|TRBV2|NA|TRBD1
CASNSGTGAQPQHF
TGTGCCAGCAACTCCGGGACAGGGGCGCAGCCCCAGCATTTT
>TRBJ2-1|TRBV4-2|NA|TRBD2
CASSLTTSGSRDLYYEQFF
TGTGCCAGCAGCCTGACGACTAGCGGGAGTCGAGACTTGTATTATGAGCAGTTCTTC
>TRBJ1-3|TRBV9|NA|NA
CASSPTGGNTIYF
TGTGCCAGCAGCCCAACAGGGGGAAACACCATATATTTT
>TRBJ2-3|TRBV15|few|TRBD2
CATSRGGTSGTDTQYF
TGTGCCACCAGCAGAGGCGGGACTAGCGGGACAGATACGCAGTATTTT
>TRBJ1-5|TRBV28|NA|NA
CASSLVSINQPQHF
TGTGCCAGCAGTTTAGTGTCCATCAATCAGCCCCAGCATTTT
>TRBJ2-7|TRBV23-1|NA|TRBD2
CASTTPAGVEQYF
TGCGCCAGCACCACACCCGCGGGGGTTGAGCAGTACTTC
>TRBJ1-1|TRBV4-3|NA|NA
CASSQDRMRVNTEAFF
TGCGCCAGCAGCCAAGACCGGATGAGGGTTAACACTGAAGCTTTCTTT
>TRBJ1-2|TRBV7-3|few|TRBD1
CASSSQGGLYTF
TGTGCCAGCAGCTCCCAGGGGGGACTCTACACCTTC
>TRBJ1-5|TRBV5-6|NA|NA
CASSLGPDQPQHF
TGTGCCAGCAGCTTGGGCCCGGATCAGCCCCAGCATTTT
>TRBJ1-2|TRBV16|NA|NA
CASSPRQDYGYTF
TGTGCCAGCAGCCCCCGACAGGACTATGGCTACACCTTC
>TRBJ2-7|TRBV4-2|NA|NA
CASSQMTGTGGYEQYF
TGTGCCAGCAGCCAAATGACGGGGACCGGGGGCTACGAGCAGTACTTC
>TRBJ1-1|TRBV2|once|NA
CASSVQWNTEAFF
TGTGCCAGCAGTGTCCAGTGGAACACTGAAGCTTTCTTT
>TRBJ2-5|TRBV7-9|NA|NA
CASSLRRQDGQTQYF
TGTGCCAGCAGCTTAAGGAGACAGGACGGGCAGACCCAGTACTTC
>TRBJ1-5|TRBV5-4|once|NA
CASSLDSQPQHF
TGTGCCAGCAGCTTGGATAGTCAGCCCCAGCATTTT
>TRBJ2-2|TRBV4-3|few|NA
CASEDLPRGTGELFF
TGCGCCAGCGAAGACCTACCTCGGGGCACCGGGGAGCTGTTTTTT
>TRBJ1-1|TRBV7-9|NA|NA
CASSLAAGSEAFF
TGTGCCAGCAGCTTAGCGGCGGGTTCAGAAGCTTTCTTT
>TRBJ1-2|TRBV29-1|NA|TRBD1
CSVWRQGDGYTF
TGCAGCGTCTGGAGACAGGGGGATGGCTACACCTTC
>TRBJ1-2|TRBV7-3|NA|TRBD1
CASSPTGEYYGYTF
TGTGCCAGCAGCCCGACAGGGGAGTACTATGGCTACACCTTC
>TRBJ1-5|TRBV5-4|NA|TRBD1
CASSLGGQGGSQPQHF
TGTGCCAGCAGCTTGGGCGGACAGGGAGGAAGTCAGCCCCAGCATTTT
>TRBJ2-7|TRBV5-4|NA|NA
CASSLPKGPGEQYF
TGTGCCAGCAGCCTCCCGAAGGGGCCAGGGGAGCAGTACTTC
>TRBJ2-3|TRBV5-1|NA|TRBD1
CASSSGQASTDTQYF
TGCGCCAGCAGCTCGGGACAGGCTAGCACAGATACGCAGTATTTT
>TRBJ2-5|TRBV15|NA|NA
CATSRDEVLGGETQYF
TGTGCCACCAGCAGAGATGAAGTTTTAGGCGGGGAGACCCAGTACTTC
>TRBJ2-7|TRBV6-5|few|NA
CASRYQAASYEQYF
TGTGCCAGCAGGTACCAAGCGGCCTCCTACGAGCAGTACTTC
>TRBJ2-5|TRBV29-1|NA|TRBD2
CSAGGRLAGAPIGETQYF
TGCAGCGCGGGGGGGAGGCTAGCGGGAGCCCCCATCGGAGAGACCCAGTACTTC
>TRBJ2-7|TRBV6-6|NA|TRBD2
CASSRGEGGEQYF
TGTGCCAGCAGCCGTGGGGAGGGTGGCGAGCAGTACTTC
>TRBJ1-4|TRBV5-1|few|NA
CASSFGQGGEKLFF
TGCGCCAGCAGCTTCGGACAAGGTGGGGAAAAACTGTTTTTT
>TRBJ2-5|TRBV5-4|NA|NA
CASSSRSRGETQYF
TGTGCCAGCAGCTCCCGTTCTAGGGGGGAGACCCAGTACTTC
>TRBJ1-2|TRBV5-4|few|NA
CASSLPGRYGYTF
TGTGCCAGCAGCTTGCCAGGGCGGTATGGCTACACCTTC
>TRBJ2-5|TRBV5-1|NA|NA
CASSLPGIGETQYF
TGCGCCAGCAGCTTACCGGGGATTGGAGAGACCCAGTACTTC
>TRBJ2-7|TRBV5-1|few|TRBD2
CASSLGGGYEQYF
TGCGCCAGCAGCCTGGGGGGAGGGTACGAGCAGTACTTC
>TRBJ1-5|TRBV19|NA|TRBD1
CASSVTSDRAHWANQPQHF
TGTGCCAGTAGCGTAACTTCGGACAGGGCCCACTGGGCCAATCAGCCCCAGCATTTT
>TRBJ1-5|TRBV28|NA|NA
CASSLKRAREPQPQHF
TGTGCCAGCAGTTTGAAGAGGGCACGTGAACCTCAGCCCCAGCATTTT
>TRBJ2-7|TRBV9|few|TRBD2
CASSLGTTTEQYF
TGTGCCAGCAGCCTGGGGACTACCACCGAGCAGTACTTC
>TRBJ2-7|TRBV7-9|NA|NA
CASSFRGGQDPYEQYF
TGTGCCAGCAGCTTTAGGGGGGGACAGGACCCCTACGAGCAGTACTTC
>TRBJ2-5|TRBV4-3|NA|NA
CASSQGGPNQETQYF
TGCGCCAGCAGCCAAGGCGGTCCTAACCAAGAGACCCAGTACTTC
>TRBJ1-5|TRBV10-3|NA|TRBD1
CATAGQGPDSNQPQHF
TGTGCCACCGCGGGACAGGGGCCAGATAGCAATCAGCCCCAGCATTTT
>TRBJ2-1|TRBV9|few|NA
CASSVLAGNYNEQFF
TGTGCCAGCAGCGTTCTTGCGGGAAATTACAATGAGCAGTTCTTC
>TRBJ2-2|TRBV5-4|few|TRBD2
CASSSQTSGNTGELFF
TGTGCCAGCAGCTCCCAGACTAGCGGGAACACCGGGGAGCTGTTTTTT
>TRBJ2-1|TRBV7-8|once|NA
CASSLSSSAGNEQFF
TGTGCCAGCAGCTTATCGTCCTCCGCGGGGAATGAGCAGTTCTTC
>TRBJ2-3|TRBV4-1|NA|NA
CASSQGGFTDTQYF
TGCGCCAGCAGCCAAGGCGGATTCACAGATACGCAGTATTTT
>TRBJ2-7|TRBV7-9|NA|TRBD1
CASSLVSQGAKQYF
TGTGCCAGCAGCTTAGTCTCCCAGGGGGCGAAACAGTACTTC
>TRBJ1-2|TRBV6-5|NA|TRBD1
CASRQGTGAGYTF
TGTGCCAGCAGACAAGGGACAGGTGCTGGCTACACCTTC
>TRBJ2-7|TRBV5-1|NA|NA
CASSLGGQTLRVQYF
TGCGCCAGCAGCTTGGGGGGCCAGACCCTAAGGGTGCAGTACTTC
>TRBJ1-2|TRBV9|NA|NA
CASSVGGTQSYGYTF
TGTGCCAGCAGCGTAGGTGGGACACAGTCCTATGGCTACACCTTC
>TRBJ1-2|TRBV7-6|NA|NA
CASSPDRYGYTF
TGTGCCAGCAGCCCCGACAGATATGGCTACACCTTC
>TRBJ1-1|TRBV11-2|NA|NA
CASSRIRTEAFF
TGTGCCAGCAGTCGAATCAGGACTGAAGCTTTCTTT
>TRBJ1-2|TRBV5-1|NA|TRBD1
CASSLTGGSYGYTF
TGCGCCAGCAGCTTGACAGGGGGGAGCTATGGCTACACCTTC